The T cell receptor beta chain described here comes from a study of blood T cell repertoires in COVID-19 (dated by TCRdb to about 2020). Study-wide context: Samples from collaborators originated in the United States, Italy and Spain and spanned both the acute and convalescent phases of COVID-19. The prospective study material was composed of cDNA or gDNA derived from T cells, B-cell-depleted T cells, or PBMCs. Subjects who had been exposed to COVID-19, were actively infected with it, or had recovered from it provided the deeply sampled blood TCRbeta repertoires that made up the dataset. The repertoires were made available in a free public database intended to serve as a resource for research on the immune response to SARS-CoV-2. The samples were drawn from two sources: the first 160 participants of the ongoing ImmuneRACE study, and fewer than 1,500 subjects contributed by 6 global collaborators. The sample metadata nearly always contained a de-identified subject ID, COVID-19 status, age in years and sex. Where available, HLA class I and class II types were taken from metadata supplied by the sample provider and were not determined by assay-based typing. Summary of the overall study and its limitations: Clinical and demographic metadata were provided uncurated, with the amount varying by source and participant.

The V end loses 1 base and the J end loses 5 bases, and a stretch of 8 bases separates them. Sequences MNHEY (CDR1) and SVGAGI (CDR2) are obtained from the germline V gene. CDR3 length: 14 amino acids, cysteine to phenylalanine. Here the CDR3 DNA is all that survives: 42 bases in frame from base 1. In the prospective study, participants were roughly 18 to 100 years old, resided in approximately 25 geographic areas of the United States, and were enrolled through a virtual design. Cohort assignment in the prospective study relied on participant-reported clinical history from a screening survey and a study questionnaire. Recovered participants in ImmuneRACE Cohort 3 were defined as having two consecutive negative NP/OP PCR tests, clearance from a healthcare professional, or resolution of symptoms. In the prospective study, mobile phlebotomists collected whole blood, serum and a nasopharyngeal or oropharyngeal swab from each participant. Prospective study participants could optionally give additional blood draws and questionnaires over an approximately two-month period. Before DNA extraction, blood samples from the prospective study were shipped at room temperature or frozen.

TCRbeta CDR3 regions were amplified from genomic DNA by means of the immunoSEQ Assay, a bias-controlled multiplex PCR. As for the authors' bioinformatics: Within the assay, amplification of reference gene primers was used to estimate how many nucleated cells each sample contained. Sequence reads were collapsed and filtered to measure the absolute abundance of every unique TCRbeta CDR3 rearrangement. For each sample, productive Simpson clonality was calculated as the square root of Simpson's diversity index over productive rearrangements. Entries here come from immuneACCESS through TCRdb and include only in-frame sequences with V and J called. Some clones fail to appear in such tables; in the studies checked, an unresolved V gene covers under half of the shortfall, and the cause of the remainder is unknown. V and J calls and clone size follow that table, whereas D and trimming were derived from the DNA. The sample table records fewer than 450,000 clones; approximately 84% of these occur just once. Of the sample, roughly 1% falls within the top ten clones.

Notes on this clone: Its antigen is unknown. No much larger clone is present one base from it, and per-base qualities are unavailable.

This sequence originates from a woman aged 25 to 39 who had recovered from COVID-19. Rearrangement joined TRBV6-5 to TRBJ2-2; tentative D gene TRBD2, with 6 bases matching. Sequenced material: PBMCs or T cells enriched from blood (not recorded which). The sequenced DNA: TGTGCCAGCAGTTACTTCGGGGGAACCGGGGAGCTGTTTTTT. It encodes CASSYFGGTGELFF.